Listed below are T cell receptor beta chains from one sample, sequenced in a study of early T cells in non-severe SARS-CoV-2 infection. Each CDR3 protein is one row after TCRdb ran MiXCR on the 5' RACE reads. The data hold some 96,000 distinct CDR3 sequences, with approximately 10% observed a single time. The sequenced sample was whole blood, obtained at baseline. All receptors derive from an adult who was a healthcare worker with PCR-confirmed SARS-CoV-2 infection or an uninfected control (not recorded which). The CDR3 runs from the conserved cysteine through the conserved F or W. Fields, in order: V gene, clone size, D gene, J gene, CDR3 DNA, CDR3 protein. A D gene is named only where the DNA matches it firmly. Where a row states a size, it is once, few, many or the class of an expanded clone; other rows omit it.

v_call: TRBV29-1
clone_size: few
d_call: TRBD1
j_call: TRBJ2-1
cdr3_nt: TGCAGCGTCCCGGACAGGGCCAACAATGAGCAGTTCTTC
cdr3_aa: CSVPDRANNEQFF

v_call: TRBV19
clone_size: -
d_call: -
j_call: TRBJ1-2
cdr3_nt: TGTGCCAGTAGTATTAAGGGGTGGAACTATGGCTACACCTTC
cdr3_aa: CASSIKGWNYGYTF

v_call: TRBV27
clone_size: -
d_call: -
j_call: TRBJ2-3
cdr3_nt: TGTGCCACCAAACGAACAGGGTCGACACCCATCACAGATACGCAGTATTTT
cdr3_aa: CATKRTGSTPITDTQYF

v_call: TRBV29-1
clone_size: many
d_call: -
j_call: TRBJ1-2
cdr3_nt: TGCAGCGTTGAAAACGACAGTCAAGACTATGGCTACACCTTC
cdr3_aa: CSVENDSQDYGYTF

v_call: TRBV20-1
clone_size: many
d_call: -
j_call: TRBJ2-1
cdr3_nt: TGCAGTGCTAGATTGGAAACTGAGCAGTTCTTC
cdr3_aa: CSARLETEQFF

v_call: TRBV30
clone_size: -
d_call: -
j_call: TRBJ2-7
cdr3_nt: TGTGCCTGGAGTGTACGTGTCGAGCAGTACTTC
cdr3_aa: CAWSVRVEQYF

v_call: TRBV30
clone_size: -
d_call: TRBD2
j_call: TRBJ2-3
cdr3_nt: TGTGCCTGGCAAGGGACTAGACGGGGCACAGATACGCAGTATTTT
cdr3_aa: CAWQGTRRGTDTQYF

v_call: TRBV11-2
clone_size: many
d_call: -
j_call: TRBJ2-5
cdr3_nt: TGTGCCAGCAGCTCATATCGACAGGCTCAAGAGACCCAGTACTTC
cdr3_aa: CASSSYRQAQETQYF

v_call: TRBV10-3
clone_size: -
d_call: -
j_call: TRBJ2-3
cdr3_nt: TGTGCCATCAGTCTGGGCGATACGCAGTATTTT
cdr3_aa: CAISLGDTQYF

v_call: TRBV5-1
clone_size: -
d_call: -
j_call: TRBJ2-5
cdr3_nt: TGCGCCAGCAGGCCCGGACCTCAAGTGGAGACCCAGTACTTC
cdr3_aa: CASRPGPQVETQYF

v_call: TRBV5-1
clone_size: -
d_call: TRBD2
j_call: TRBJ2-2
cdr3_nt: TGCGCCAGCAGCTTGGGACTAGCGGGAGTGAAGGAGCTGTTTTTT
cdr3_aa: CASSLGLAGVKELFF

v_call: TRBV2
clone_size: many
d_call: TRBD1
j_call: TRBJ2-3
cdr3_nt: TGTGCCAGCAGTTTACGGACAGGACAAACAGATACGCAGTATTTT
cdr3_aa: CASSLRTGQTDTQYF

v_call: TRBV20-1
clone_size: -
d_call: -
j_call: TRBJ2-2
cdr3_nt: TGCAGTGCTAGGCAGGGAATCACCGGGGAGCTGTTTTTT
cdr3_aa: CSARQGITGELFF

v_call: TRBV6-2/TRBV6-3
clone_size: many
d_call: TRBD2
j_call: TRBJ2-5
cdr3_nt: TGTGCCAGCACCCACGGACTAGCGGGTTACGAGACCCAGTACTTC
cdr3_aa: CASTHGLAGYETQYF

v_call: TRBV18
clone_size: few
d_call: -
j_call: TRBJ1-1
cdr3_nt: TGTGCCAGCTCACCACGTGCCAGGGGAAACACTGAAGCTTTCTTT
cdr3_aa: CASSPRARGNTEAFF

v_call: TRBV29-1
clone_size: -
d_call: -
j_call: TRBJ2-3
cdr3_nt: TGCAGCGTTAATACGGGACCCCCACCAGCTACGCAGTATTTT
cdr3_aa: CSVNTGPPPATQYF

v_call: TRBV5-6
clone_size: few
d_call: TRBD2
j_call: TRBJ2-7
cdr3_nt: TGTGCCAGCACCAGACTAGCGGCCCGCTACGAGCAGTACTTC
cdr3_aa: CASTRLAARYEQYF

v_call: TRBV6-6
clone_size: -
d_call: -
j_call: TRBJ2-3
cdr3_nt: TGTGCCAGCAGTCTACAGGGACTTAAAGATACGCAGTATTTT
cdr3_aa: CASSLQGLKDTQYF

v_call: TRBV11-3
clone_size: -
d_call: -
j_call: TRBJ1-2
cdr3_nt: TGTGCCATCACTCCGGGGCCCACATATGGCTACACCTTC
cdr3_aa: CAITPGPTYGYTF

v_call: TRBV10-3
clone_size: many
d_call: -
j_call: TRBJ1-1
cdr3_nt: TGTGCCATCAGCGGGAGGTCAGAGGGGGATGAAGCTTTCTTT
cdr3_aa: CAISGRSEGDEAFF

v_call: TRBV2
clone_size: -
d_call: -
j_call: TRBJ2-2
cdr3_nt: TGTGCCAGCAGTGAAATGGAGGGAGCCGGGGAGCTGTTTTTT
cdr3_aa: CASSEMEGAGELFF

v_call: TRBV7-2
clone_size: many
d_call: TRBD2
j_call: TRBJ2-1
cdr3_nt: TGTGCCATCGGACTAGCGGGAGAAAATGAGCAGTTCTTC
cdr3_aa: CAIGLAGENEQFF

v_call: TRBV7-8
clone_size: few
d_call: -
j_call: TRBJ1-1
cdr3_nt: TGTGCCAGCAGCTCCGACCTAACAGGTAACACTGAAGCTTTCTTT
cdr3_aa: CASSSDLTGNTEAFF

v_call: TRBV20-1
clone_size: -
d_call: TRBD1
j_call: TRBJ2-5
cdr3_nt: TGCAGTGCAGGGCCTACGACAGGGGGCGCCGAGACCCAGTACTTC
cdr3_aa: CSAGPTTGGAETQYF

v_call: TRBV2
clone_size: few
d_call: -
j_call: TRBJ1-2
cdr3_nt: TGTGCCAGCATATTAGAATATGGCTACACCTTC
cdr3_aa: CASILEYGYTF

v_call: TRBV5-6
clone_size: few
d_call: TRBD2
j_call: TRBJ2-3
cdr3_nt: TGTGCCAGCAGCTTGGCAAGCGGGAGTGACACAGATACGCAGTATTTT
cdr3_aa: CASSLASGSDTDTQYF

v_call: TRBV3-1
clone_size: many
d_call: -
j_call: TRBJ2-7
cdr3_nt: TGTGCCAGCAGGTCCGGGCAGGCCCTCTCCGAGCAGTACTTC
cdr3_aa: CASRSGQALSEQYF

v_call: TRBV4-3
clone_size: -
d_call: TRBD2
j_call: TRBJ2-1
cdr3_nt: TGCGCCAGCAGCCGGGGGACTAGTACCGTCAATGAGCAGTTCTTC
cdr3_aa: CASSRGTSTVNEQFF

v_call: TRBV5-1
clone_size: -
d_call: -
j_call: TRBJ2-1
cdr3_nt: TGCGCCAGCAGCTTCCAGGGCCCCCCCAATGAGCAGTTCTTC
cdr3_aa: CASSFQGPPNEQFF

v_call: TRBV6-5
clone_size: few
d_call: -
j_call: TRBJ1-1
cdr3_nt: TGTGCCAGCAGTAAGCTCCAAAATCAGGGCTCTGAAGCTTTCTTT
cdr3_aa: CASSKLQNQGSEAFF

v_call: TRBV28
clone_size: many
d_call: -
j_call: TRBJ2-5
cdr3_nt: TGTGCCAGCAGTCCCCGCCAGGGGGGGGCCCAAGAGACCCAGTACTTC
cdr3_aa: CASSPRQGGAQETQYF

v_call: TRBV20-1
clone_size: -
d_call: -
j_call: TRBJ2-3
cdr3_nt: TGCAGTGCTCAACCCTGGGGGGCGGAGCGCACAGATACGCAGTATTTT
cdr3_aa: CSAQPWGAERTDTQYF

v_call: TRBV7-2
clone_size: -
d_call: -
j_call: TRBJ2-7
cdr3_nt: TGTGCCAGCAGCTTTGGCAGGGGAGGGTACGAGCAGTACTTC
cdr3_aa: CASSFGRGGYEQYF

v_call: TRBV5-6
clone_size: few
d_call: -
j_call: TRBJ2-7
cdr3_nt: TGTGCCAGCACCTTGGGGACCAAAAGCTCCTACGAGCAGTACTTC
cdr3_aa: CASTLGTKSSYEQYF

v_call: TRBV20-1
clone_size: many
d_call: TRBD1
j_call: TRBJ2-1
cdr3_nt: TGCAGTGCCCCCGTAGGTCTAGGGGGCCGGTGGAATGAGCAGTTCTTC
cdr3_aa: CSAPVGLGGRWNEQFF

v_call: TRBV7-9
clone_size: -
d_call: -
j_call: TRBJ2-3
cdr3_nt: TGTGCCAGCAGCTTAGTAGCGGAGTTTAATACGCAGTATTTT
cdr3_aa: CASSLVAEFNTQYF

v_call: TRBV7-3
clone_size: many
d_call: -
j_call: TRBJ2-5
cdr3_nt: TGTGCCAGCAGCTCCAGGGTCCAAGAGACCCAGTACTTC
cdr3_aa: CASSSRVQETQYF

v_call: TRBV24-1
clone_size: -
d_call: -
j_call: TRBJ2-2
cdr3_nt: TGTGCCACCAGTGACGAAACCCCAGGCACCGGGGAGCTGTTTTTT
cdr3_aa: CATSDETPGTGELFF

v_call: TRBV29-1
clone_size: few
d_call: TRBD1
j_call: TRBJ2-2
cdr3_nt: TGCAGCGGAGCGGGACAGGGAAACACCGGGGAGCTGTTTTTT
cdr3_aa: CSGAGQGNTGELFF

v_call: TRBV12-3/TRBV12-4
clone_size: -
d_call: -
j_call: TRBJ1-6
cdr3_nt: TGTGCCAGCAGTCTCCAGGGAGATTCACCCCTCCACTTT
cdr3_aa: CASSLQGDSPLHF

v_call: TRBV27
clone_size: few
d_call: TRBD1
j_call: TRBJ2-1
cdr3_nt: TGTGCCAGCAGTTTACCGGGACAGGGGAGACATGAGCAGTTCTTC
cdr3_aa: CASSLPGQGRHEQFF

v_call: TRBV20-1
clone_size: -
d_call: -
j_call: TRBJ1-4
cdr3_nt: TGCAGTGCTAGCGGGGGCGGCAATGAAAAACTGTTTTTT
cdr3_aa: CSASGGGNEKLFF

v_call: TRBV3-1
clone_size: few
d_call: -
j_call: TRBJ1-1
cdr3_nt: TGTGCCAGCAGCCAAGTCCCTCAGGGAAAGAACACTGAAGCTTTCTTT
cdr3_aa: CASSQVPQGKNTEAFF

v_call: TRBV12-3/TRBV12-4
clone_size: few
d_call: -
j_call: TRBJ2-2
cdr3_nt: TGTGCCAGCAGTTTGTCGGCACAGGGCAACACCGGGGAGCTGTTTTTT
cdr3_aa: CASSLSAQGNTGELFF

v_call: TRBV7-9
clone_size: -
d_call: TRBD1
j_call: TRBJ1-2
cdr3_nt: TGTGCCAGCAGCTTCTTCGACAGGGGGCTCTATGGCTACACCTTC
cdr3_aa: CASSFFDRGLYGYTF

v_call: TRBV20-1
clone_size: few
d_call: -
j_call: TRBJ2-3
cdr3_nt: TGCAGTGCTAGAGGCGGCAAACTGGAGACAGATACGCAGTATTTT
cdr3_aa: CSARGGKLETDTQYF

v_call: TRBV12-3/TRBV12-4
clone_size: many
d_call: TRBD1
j_call: TRBJ1-4
cdr3_nt: TGTGCCAGCAGTGTGCAGGGGGGGCTTAATGAAAAACTGTTTTTT
cdr3_aa: CASSVQGGLNEKLFF

v_call: TRBV6-5
clone_size: many
d_call: -
j_call: TRBJ1-1
cdr3_nt: TGTGCCAGCAGTCGCAACCTTGGGGCTGAAGCTTTCTTT
cdr3_aa: CASSRNLGAEAFF

v_call: TRBV4-2
clone_size: -
d_call: TRBD2
j_call: TRBJ2-1
cdr3_nt: TGTGCCAGCAGCCAAGATAGCATGCGGGAGAGGGTCTTC
cdr3_aa: CASSQDSMRERVF

v_call: TRBV11-3
clone_size: -
d_call: -
j_call: TRBJ2-3
cdr3_nt: TGTGCCAGCAGCCGATCAGGGGGGCCAGATACGCAGTATTTT
cdr3_aa: CASSRSGGPDTQYF

v_call: TRBV29-1
clone_size: few
d_call: -
j_call: TRBJ1-1
cdr3_nt: TGCAGCGTTGAAGATCTTGGTTTAGGGTTGCAGGAAGCTTTCTTT
cdr3_aa: CSVEDLGLGLQEAFF

v_call: TRBV6-5
clone_size: many
d_call: TRBD2
j_call: TRBJ2-5
cdr3_nt: TGTGCCAGCAGGGGGACTAGCGCCACTCAAGAGACCCAGTACTTC
cdr3_aa: CASRGTSATQETQYF

v_call: TRBV2
clone_size: few
d_call: -
j_call: TRBJ2-6
cdr3_nt: TGTGCCAGTTCACGGGACAACCTCTCTGGGGCCAACGTCCTGACTTTC
cdr3_aa: CASSRDNLSGANVLTF

v_call: TRBV12-3/TRBV12-4
clone_size: few
d_call: -
j_call: TRBJ1-1
cdr3_nt: TGTGCCAGCAGCCTAACGACAGGTCTTGAAGCTTTCTTT
cdr3_aa: CASSLTTGLEAFF

v_call: TRBV5-1
clone_size: few
d_call: TRBD2
j_call: TRBJ2-3
cdr3_nt: TGCGCCAGCAGCTTGGCTGGTAGCGGGGGGGCAACAGATACGCAGTATTTT
cdr3_aa: CASSLAGSGGATDTQYF

v_call: TRBV29-1
clone_size: many
d_call: TRBD2
j_call: TRBJ2-1
cdr3_nt: TGCAGCGTTGAAACGAGCGGGAGGGGATTCTTC
cdr3_aa: CSVETSGRGFF

v_call: TRBV6-2/TRBV6-3
clone_size: few
d_call: -
j_call: TRBJ2-4
cdr3_nt: TGTGCCAGCAGGGCGGGAAAAAACATTCAGTACTTC
cdr3_aa: CASRAGKNIQYF

v_call: TRBV23-1
clone_size: many
d_call: -
j_call: TRBJ2-2
cdr3_nt: TGCGCCAGCAGTCAATCGGAGACTAGCACCGGGGAGCTGTTTTTT
cdr3_aa: CASSQSETSTGELFF

v_call: TRBV20-1
clone_size: many
d_call: TRBD1
j_call: TRBJ1-2
cdr3_nt: TGCAGTGCTGACAGGGGTTATGGCTACACCTTC
cdr3_aa: CSADRGYGYTF